This entry features one TCR beta chain sequence. It was RNA transcripts that yielded the amplified TCR beta CDR3 regions. HTBI primers drove first-round RT-PCR of the TCR CDR3. TCRdb used MiXCR to reprocess the multiplex PCR reads, holding one entry per CDR3 protein. The repertoire includes around 300,000 distinct CDR3 sequences, roughly 20% of them detected once, and around 62% sits in the top ten. This record comes from a study of T cells in Graves' hyperthyroidism and ophthalmopathy. The sample consisted of blood. The origin of this receptor is a man aged 25 to 40 with Graves' ophthalmopathy.

The CDR3 bases are TGCAGTGCTTGGTGGGGAAATGAGCAGTTCTTC. Residues: CSAWWGNEQFF. The chain couples TRBV20-1 to TRBJ2-1; D ambiguous. The CDR3 has 11 residues. Germline V gene sequence: CDR1 DFQATT, CDR2 SNEGSKA (reference sequence). V shed 5 bases and J shed 7 bases, with 9 bases lying between them.